Below are 4 T cell receptor beta chains sequenced from a single sample in a study of shared clonotypes between healthy human individuals. TCRdb keeps only in-frame clones here, not all; method: immunoSEQ multiplex PCR. Of some 2.1 million clones in the sample, around 95% are singletons; the top ten hold 0.13%. Sequenced sample: naive CD4+ T cells sorted from blood. This sample's subset: CD45RA+ positively selected. These receptors were obtained from a man between 18 and 35 years old in good health.

The V and J genes are TRBV28 and TRBJ1-1; 12 nucleotides match TRBD1. CDR3 length equals 17 residues. Germline V gene sequence: CDR1 MDHEN, CDR2 SYDVKM. J lost 0 bases, V lost 4 bases, and 6 bases had no gene match. The CDR3 DNA follows: TGTGCCAGCAGTTCCTCCGGGACAGGGGGCCTGAACACTGAAGCTTTCTTT. It specifies CASSSSGTGGLNTEAFF.

This clone has ten or more counts. The chain is built from TRBV20-1 and TRBJ2-7; D remains unclear. The germline V gene has CDR1 DFQATT and CDR2 SNEGSKA (reference sequence). The CDR3 runs 11 residues. V lost 2 bases, J lost 8 bases, and 10 bases lay in between. CDR3: CSARPLSQQYF. The CDR3, as DNA: TGCAGTGCTAGACCCCTTAGTCAGCAGTACTTC.

Concerning this clone: Other DNA variants within this sample encode the same CDR3. The V call is TRBV5-1, the J call TRBJ2-3, with 10 bases that match TRBD1. The CDR3 extends over 16 amino acids. Losses at the gene ends were 0 bases for V and 1 base for J; bases not matched to a gene: 2. Germline values: CDR1 SGHRS, CDR2 YFSETQ. CDR3 nucleotide sequence: TGCGCCAGCAGCTTGGACGGGACAGGGGGCACAGATACGCAGTATTTT. It yields the protein CASSLDGTGGTDTQYF. Full variable domain (outside the CDR3, taken from reference TRBV5-1 and TRBJ2-3): KAGVTQTPRYLIKTRGQQVTLSCSPISGHRSVSWYQQTPGQGLQFLFEYFSETQRNKGNFPGRFSGRQFSNSRSEMNVSTLELGDSALYLCASSLDGTGGTDTQYFGPGTRLTVL.

The gene calls are TRBV2 and TRBJ2-1; D call uncertain. CDR1 and CDR2 from the germline V gene are SNHLY and FYNNEI. The V end was cut by 7 bases, the J end by 5 bases, with 21 bases between. The CDR3 contains 16 residues. Here the CDR3 reads CASNHPGPGAHNEQFF. DNA for the CDR3: TGTGCCAGCAACCATCCCGGGCCCGGAGCCCACAATGAGCAGTTCTTC. The variable domain in full, completed from reference TRBV2 and TRBJ2-1, reads EPEVTQTPSHQVTQMGQEVILRCVPISNHLYFYWYRQILGQKVEFLVSFYNNEISEKSEIFDDQFSVERPDGSNFTLKIRSTKLEDSAMYFCASNHPGPGAHNEQFFGPGTRLTVL.